In its sample, the clone carrying this TCR beta chain was seen a few times. Its antigen remains unknown. These data are taken from a study of circulating and synovial CD4+ cells in juvenile arthritis. Findings of the study overall: These blood cells shared more CDR3 sequences with synovium than bulk blood.

Patients with active juvenile idiopathic arthritis donated these samples. Unmatched junction bases numbered 4, after V lost 5 bases and J lost 5 bases. The germline V gene has CDR1 SGHNT and CDR2 YENEEA. CDR3 length equals 13 residues. Produced via immunoSEQ multiplex PCR; TCRdb's table is partial and in-frame only. The table includes thousands of clones, roughly 80% detected once. The sequence came from a human donor with juvenile idiopathic arthritis. The chain is built from TRBV11-3 and TRBJ2-5, with 8 bases matching TRBD2. The source material was CD4+ T cells from synovial fluid. Here the CDR3 DNA reads TGTGCCAGCAGCCGGGGGGGGCGTGAGACCCAGTACTTC. Its protein product is CASSRGGRETQYF.